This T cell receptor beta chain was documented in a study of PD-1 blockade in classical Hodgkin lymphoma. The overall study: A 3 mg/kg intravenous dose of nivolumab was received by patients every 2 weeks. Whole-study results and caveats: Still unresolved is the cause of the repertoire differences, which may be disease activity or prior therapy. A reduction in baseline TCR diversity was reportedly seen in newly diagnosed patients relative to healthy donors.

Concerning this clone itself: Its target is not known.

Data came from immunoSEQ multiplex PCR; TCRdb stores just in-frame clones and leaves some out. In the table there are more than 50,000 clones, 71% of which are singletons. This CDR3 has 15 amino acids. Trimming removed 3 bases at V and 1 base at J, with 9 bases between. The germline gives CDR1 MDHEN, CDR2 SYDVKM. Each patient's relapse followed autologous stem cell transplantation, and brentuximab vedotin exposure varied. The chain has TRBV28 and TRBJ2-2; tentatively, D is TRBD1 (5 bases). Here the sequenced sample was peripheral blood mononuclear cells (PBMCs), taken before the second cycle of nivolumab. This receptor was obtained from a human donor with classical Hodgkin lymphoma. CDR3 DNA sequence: TGTGCCAGCAGTTTTCTGGGGCTGAACACCGGGGAGCTGTTTTTT. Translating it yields CASSFLGLNTGELFF.